This T cell receptor (beta chain) was recorded in a study of T cells in tumors after PD-1 blockade. Whole-study context: A subset received ongoing vismodegib 150 mg daily alongside anti-PD-1 therapy.

The CDR3 is 12 residues long. Germline-derived CDR1 and CDR2 are LNHDA and SQIVND (reference sequence). Trimming cost V 5 bases and J 5 bases, with 6 bases left between them. The data were produced by immunoSEQ multiplex PCR, yet TCRdb's version contains in-frame clones alone and is incomplete. Of about 59,000 clones in the sample, around 80% were seen once. The TCR sequence derives from a human donor with basal cell carcinoma. The chain employs TRBV19 and TRBJ2-2, with D unresolved. The sequencing here drew on PBMCs, taken before anti-PD-1 treatment. CDR3 protein: CASSSRTGELFF. CDR3 nucleotide sequence: TGTGCCAGTAGTTCAAGGACCGGGGAGCTGTTTTTT. Together with reference TRBV19 and TRBJ2-2, the CDR3 gives the full variable domain: DGGITQSPKYLFRKEGQNVTLSCEQNLNHDAMYWYRQDPGQGLRLIYYSQIVNDFQKGDIAEGYSVSREKKESFPLTVTSAQKNPTAFYLCASSSRTGELFFGEGSRLTVL.